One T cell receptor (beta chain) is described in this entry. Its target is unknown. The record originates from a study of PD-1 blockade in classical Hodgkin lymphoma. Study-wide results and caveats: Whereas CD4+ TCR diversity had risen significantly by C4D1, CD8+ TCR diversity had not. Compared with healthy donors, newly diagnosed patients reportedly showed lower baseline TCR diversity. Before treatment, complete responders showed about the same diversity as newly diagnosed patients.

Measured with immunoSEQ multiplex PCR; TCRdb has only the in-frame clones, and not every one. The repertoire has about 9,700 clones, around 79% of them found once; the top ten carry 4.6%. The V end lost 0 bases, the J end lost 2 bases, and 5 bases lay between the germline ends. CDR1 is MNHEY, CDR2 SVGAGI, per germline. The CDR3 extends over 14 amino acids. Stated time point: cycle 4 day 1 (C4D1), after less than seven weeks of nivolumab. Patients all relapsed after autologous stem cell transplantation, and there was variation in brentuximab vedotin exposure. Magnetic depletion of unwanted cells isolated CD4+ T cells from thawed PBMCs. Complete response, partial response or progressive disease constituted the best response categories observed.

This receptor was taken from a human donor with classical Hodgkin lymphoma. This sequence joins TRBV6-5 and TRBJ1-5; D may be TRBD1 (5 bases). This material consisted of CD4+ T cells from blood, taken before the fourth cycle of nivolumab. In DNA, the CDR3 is TGTGCCAGCAGTTACTCCAGGGGCAATCAGCCCCAGCATTTT. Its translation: CASSYSRGNQPQHF.